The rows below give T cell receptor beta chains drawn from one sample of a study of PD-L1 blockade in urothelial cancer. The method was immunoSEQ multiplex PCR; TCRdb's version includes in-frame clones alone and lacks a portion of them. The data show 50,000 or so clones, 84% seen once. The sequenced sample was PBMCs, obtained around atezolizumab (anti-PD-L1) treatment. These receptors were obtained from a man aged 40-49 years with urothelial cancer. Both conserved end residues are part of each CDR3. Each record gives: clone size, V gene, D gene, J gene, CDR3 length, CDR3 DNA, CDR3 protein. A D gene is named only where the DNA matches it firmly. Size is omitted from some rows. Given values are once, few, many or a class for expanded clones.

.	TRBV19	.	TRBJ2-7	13	TGTGCCAGTAGTACCCAGGGGAACTACGAGCAGTACTTC	CASSTQGNYEQYF
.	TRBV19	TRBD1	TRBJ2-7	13	TGTGCCAGTACCCCCGGCAGGGGGTACGAGCAGTACTTC	CASTPGRGYEQYF
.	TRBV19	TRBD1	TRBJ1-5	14	TGTGCCAGTAGTTTACAGGGGAGCAATCAGCCCCAGCATTTT	CASSLQGSNQPQHF
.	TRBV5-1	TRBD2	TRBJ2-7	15	TGCGCCAGCAGCTTAATAGCGGGAGGGCCCAACGAGCAGTACTTC	CASSLIAGGPNEQYF
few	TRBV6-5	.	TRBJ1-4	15	TGTGCCAGCAGTTACTCGTCGGGCGGGGGTGAAAAACTGTTTTTT	CASSYSSGGGEKLFF
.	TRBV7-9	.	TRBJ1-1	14	TGTGCCAGCAGCCCAGGTAGGGGAAACACTGAAGCTTTCTTT	CASSPGRGNTEAFF
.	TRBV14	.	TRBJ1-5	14	TGTGCCAGCAGCCGAGGAGGCCTAAATCAGCCCCAGCATTTT	CASSRGGLNQPQHF
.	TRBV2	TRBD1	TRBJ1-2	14	TGTGCCAGCAGCGGAGCCGGGACAGGGGATGGCTACACCTTC	CASSGAGTGDGYTF
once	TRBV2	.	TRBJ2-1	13	TGTGCCAGCCGTTTCGCGCTAGCGAATGAGCAGTTCTTC	CASRFALANEQFF
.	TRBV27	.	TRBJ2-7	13	TGTGCCACCTCTACCCCAGGGATCCACGAGCAGTACTTC	CATSTPGIHEQYF
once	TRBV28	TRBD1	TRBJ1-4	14	TGTGCCAGCAGTAAACAGGGGGGTTCTGAAAAACTGTTTTTT	CASSKQGGSEKLFF
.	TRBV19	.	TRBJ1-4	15	TGTGCCAGTAGTAAAGGGACTCTTCCTAATGAAAAACTGTTTTTT	CASSKGTLPNEKLFF
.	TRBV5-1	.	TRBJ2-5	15	TGCGCCAGCAGCGTAATAACAGGGAGGGAGGAGACCCAGTACTTC	CASSVITGREETQYF
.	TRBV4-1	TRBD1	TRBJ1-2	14	TGCGCCAGCGGGGATGTGGGACAGATCTATGGCTACACCTTC	CASGDVGQIYGYTF
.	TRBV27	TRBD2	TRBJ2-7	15	TGTGCCAGCAGTTCGAAAGCGGGAGGGGGCTACGAGCAGTACTTC	CASSSKAGGGYEQYF
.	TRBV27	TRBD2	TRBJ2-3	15	TGTGCCAGCACCCTCGGGGGACTAGGCACAGATACGCAGTATTTT	CASTLGGLGTDTQYF
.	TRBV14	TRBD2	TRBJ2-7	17	TGTGCCAGCAGCGGGGGACTAGCGGGAGCATCTCACTACGAGCAGTACTTC	CASSGGLAGASHYEQYF
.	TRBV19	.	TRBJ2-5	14	TGTGCCAGTAGTATGGGCACCTCCCAAGAGACCCAGTACTTC	CASSMGTSQETQYF
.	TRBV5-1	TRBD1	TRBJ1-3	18	TGCGCCAGCAGCCCGGGACAGGCCCTCATTTCCTCTGGAAACACCATATATTTT	CASSPGQALISSGNTIYF
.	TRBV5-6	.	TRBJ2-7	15	TGTGCCAGCAGCTTAACCAGACTTTTACCCTACGAGCAGTACTTC	CASSLTRLLPYEQYF
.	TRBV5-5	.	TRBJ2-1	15	TGTGCCAGCAGCTTGGTAGCGGATTTCTACAATGAGCAGTTCTTC	CASSLVADFYNEQFF
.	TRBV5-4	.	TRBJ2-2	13	TGTGCCAGCAGCTTGAAAGCGGCCGGGGAGCTGTTTTTT	CASSLKAAGELFF
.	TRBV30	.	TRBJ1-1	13	TGTGCCTGGAGTGGGCAGGGCTACACTGAAGCTTTCTTT	CAWSGQGYTEAFF
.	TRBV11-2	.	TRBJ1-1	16	TGTGCCAGCAGCTTAGGTTACGGGACACCGAACACTGAAGCTTTCTTT	CASSLGYGTPNTEAFF
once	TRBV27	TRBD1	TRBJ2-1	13	TGTGCCAGCAGTATCGACAGGGGAGGTGAGCAGTTCTTC	CASSIDRGGEQFF
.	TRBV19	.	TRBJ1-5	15	TGTGCCAGTAAGAAGGGGTCGGGTAACAATCAGCCCCAGCATTTT	CASKKGSGNNQPQHF
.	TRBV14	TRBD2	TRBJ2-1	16	TGTGCCAGCAGCCCACTAGCGGGAGGTAATAGGAATGAGCAGTTCTTC	CASSPLAGGNRNEQFF
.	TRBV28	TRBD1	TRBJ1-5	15	TGTGCCAGCAGGAACAGGGGTGGAAGCAATCAGCCCCAGCATTTT	CASRNRGGSNQPQHF
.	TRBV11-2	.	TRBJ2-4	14	TGTGCCAGCAGCTTAGAACTAGCCAAAAACATTCAGTACTTC	CASSLELAKNIQYF
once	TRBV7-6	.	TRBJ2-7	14	TGTGCCAGCAGCTTAGGACGGGAGCTCGACGAGCAGTACTTC	CASSLGRELDEQYF
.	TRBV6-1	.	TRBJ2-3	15	TGTGCCAGCAGTCCCACCCCGACAGTCCGGGATACGCAGTATTTT	CASSPTPTVRDTQYF
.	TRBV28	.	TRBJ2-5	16	TGTGCCAGCAGCCCCTCCAGGGGTGAAAACCTAGAGACCCAGTACTTC	CASSPSRGENLETQYF
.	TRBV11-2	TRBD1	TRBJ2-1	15	TGTGCCAGCAGGACAGACAGGGGGAAGTACAATGAGCAGTTCTTC	CASRTDRGKYNEQFF
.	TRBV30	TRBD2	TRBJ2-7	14	TGTGCCTGGAGTGTACAGCGGGGATCGAGCGAGCAGTACTTC	CAWSVQRGSSEQYF
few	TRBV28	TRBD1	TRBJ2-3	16	TGTGCCAGCAGCCTCGGGACAGGACATCTAGGGGATACGCAGTATTTT	CASSLGTGHLGDTQYF
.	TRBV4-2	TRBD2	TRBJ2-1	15	TGTGCCAGCAGCCAAGAAGCGGGAGGGCACAATGAGCAGTTCTTC	CASSQEAGGHNEQFF
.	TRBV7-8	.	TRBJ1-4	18	TGTGCCAGCAGCGCCCGACAGGACAACGTTGCAACTAATGAAAAACTGTTTTTT	CASSARQDNVATNEKLFF
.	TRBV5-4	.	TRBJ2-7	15	TGTGCCAGCAGCTTGGGAGGGACACTTCTTGGCGAGCAGTACTTC	CASSLGGTLLGEQYF
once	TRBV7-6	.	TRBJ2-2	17	TGTGCCAGCAGCTTATTCAGCGGACGATCGAACACCGGGGAGCTGTTTTTT	CASSLFSGRSNTGELFF
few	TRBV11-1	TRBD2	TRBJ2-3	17	TGTGCCAGCAGCTTCGGACTAGCGGGAGGGGGCACAGATACGCAGTATTTT	CASSFGLAGGGTDTQYF
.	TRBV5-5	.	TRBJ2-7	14	TGTGCCAGCAGCGCCGGACTGTCATCGATCGAGCAGTACTTC	CASSAGLSSIEQYF
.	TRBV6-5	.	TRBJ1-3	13	TGTGCCAGCATGGCGGGATCTGGAAACACCATATATTTT	CASMAGSGNTIYF
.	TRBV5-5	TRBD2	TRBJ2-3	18	TGTGCCAGCAGCTTGTCGGGACTAGCGGGAACTTTTACAGATACGCAGTATTTT	CASSLSGLAGTFTDTQYF
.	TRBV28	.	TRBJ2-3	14	TGTGCCAGCAGCAGTACAGGGGAGGCAGATACGCAGTATTTT	CASSSTGEADTQYF
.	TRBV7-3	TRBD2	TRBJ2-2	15	TGTGCCAGCAGCTCTAGCGGGAGGGCCAACGGGGAGCTGTTTTTT	CASSSSGRANGELFF
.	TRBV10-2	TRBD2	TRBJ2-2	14	TGCGCCAGCAGTGGAGCGGGGGGAACCGGGGAGCTGTTTTTT	CASSGAGGTGELFF
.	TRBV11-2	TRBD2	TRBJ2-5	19	TGTGCCAGCAGCCCGAGGGGAGGGCCGGCCCTGGTTGGGCAAGAGACCCAGTACTTC	CASSPRGGPALVGQETQYF
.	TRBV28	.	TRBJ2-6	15	TGTGCCAGCAGTCCCACAGGGTCTGGGGCCAACGTCCTGACTTTC	CASSPTGSGANVLTF